The 17 T cell receptor beta chains reported below all come from one sample, sequenced in a study of human T cells and chemical hapten exposure. In TCRdb, the RACE reads were re-called with MiXCR into one record per CDR3 protein. The sample has some 400,000 distinct CDR3 sequences; around 5% are singletons. Sample time point: patch test 1, 2 weeks after DPC sensitization. Treatment of the sample: therapeutic diphenylcyclopropenone sensitization with weekly scalp DPC. Specimen: whole blood, collected in connection with sensitization to the hapten diphenylcyclopropenone (DPC). These receptors all come from a woman in her 50s with alopecia areata. Some clones in this sample may be carry-over from other donors' samples.

In nucleotides, the CDR3 is TGCAGCGTTGGGGGTGAGGCTGAAGCTTTCTTT. Translation: CSVGGEAEAFF. The genes are TRBV29-1 and TRBJ1-1; D is unresolved. Trimming pared 4 bases from V and 6 bases from J, leaving 9 bases between. The CDR3 covers 11 residues. Germline CDR1 is SQVTM and CDR2 is ANQGSEA.

This clonotype was seen many times. The V call is TRBV13, the J call TRBJ2-7, with 8 positions matching TRBD2. Germline CDR1 reads PRHDT; CDR2 reads FYEKMQ (reference sequence). The V segment lost 4 bases and the J segment 2 bases; nucleotides outside the gene matches: 10. This CDR3 has 16 residues. CDR3 bases: TGTGCCAGCAGCTCAGGAACCGGGACTAGGCCCTACGAGCAGTACTTC. It specifies CASSSGTGTRPYEQYF.

This clonotype was seen at least ten times. This chain joins TRBV5-4 and TRBJ2-2, with 11 positions matching TRBD1. Germline V CDR1 and CDR2: SGHNT, YYREEE (reference sequence). The CDR3 is made up of 15 amino acids. The V segment lost 3 bases and the J segment 5 bases; nucleotides outside the gene matches: 3. CDR3 region: CASSSGDRGTGELFF. CDR3 DNA: TGTGCCAGCAGCTCTGGGGACAGGGGGACCGGGGAGCTGTTTTTT.

V and J are TRBV12-3 or TRBV12-4 and TRBJ2-1; D is possibly TRBD2 (5 bases). Trimming pared 3 bases from V and 5 bases from J, leaving 11 bases between. The CDR3 length is 14 residues. In DNA form, the CDR3 reads TGTGCCAGCAGTTTTTGGGGAGAGGACAATGAGCAGTTCTTC. Translation gives CASSFWGEDNEQFF.

This clonotype was seen at least ten times. The chain carries TRBV15 and TRBJ2-6; D unresolved. Germline V gene lookup returns CDR1 LNHNV and CDR2 YYDKDF (reference sequence). V was pared by 0 bases and J by 4 bases, with 13 bases between. This CDR3 is built from 17 residues. The CDR3 protein is CATSRERGEAGANVLTF. As DNA, the CDR3 is TGTGCCACCAGCAGAGAAAGAGGTGAGGCGGGGGCCAACGTCCTGACTTTC. Full variable domain (rest looked up from reference TRBV15 and TRBJ2-6): DAMVIQNPRYQVTQFGKPVTLSCSQTLNHNVMYWYQQKSSQAPKLLFHYYDKDFNNEADTPDNFQSRRPNTSFCFLDIRSPGLGDTAMYLCATSRERGEAGANVLTFGAGSRLTVL.

This clonotype was observed many times. The chain joins TRBV27 to TRBJ2-4; D gene unclear. V was shortened by 3 bases and J by 5 bases, with 14 bases between the two germline ends. The CDR3 runs to 15 residues. Germline lookup yields CDR1 MNHEY and CDR2 SMNVEV (reference sequence). The DNA for the CDR3 is TGTGCCAGCAGTTTTCAGAAATATACGCAAAACATTCAGTACTTC. Its protein product is CASSFQKYTQNIQYF.

This clonotype came up a few times. The chain is built from TRBV12-3 or TRBV12-4 and TRBJ2-1; D unclear. This CDR3 has 12 residues. Trimming took 4 bases from V and 6 from J, leaving 7 bases between them. CDR3 protein: CASSYILNEQFF. The CDR3 nucleotides read TGTGCCAGCAGTTACATACTCAATGAGCAGTTCTTC.

This clonotype was seen a few times. In DNA, the CDR3 is TGTGCCAGCAACCCTGACACCTTGGACACTGAAGCTTTCTTT. Residues: CASNPDTLDTEAFF. V is TRBV12-3 or TRBV12-4 and J is TRBJ1-1, with D hard to call. The CDR3 loop spans 14 amino acids. V lost 7 bases, J lost 3 bases, and 15 bases lay in between.

Here the CDR3 reads CASSRGQGMGQPQHF. In DNA, the CDR3 is TGTGCCAGCAGCCGGGGACAGGGGATGGGTCAGCCCCAGCATTTT. This sequence joins TRBV12-3 or TRBV12-4 and TRBJ1-5; TRBD1 aligns across 10 bases. The ends lost 6 bases at V and 6 bases at J; junction bases unmatched: 8. CDR3 length: 15 amino acids.

This clonotype was seen a few times. The rearrangement joins TRBV6-1 to TRBJ1-6; 10 bases are shared with TRBD1. V dropped 2 bases and J dropped 7; count of bases not matched to a gene: 8. The CDR3 runs 17 residues. Germline V gives CDR1 MNHNS, CDR2 SASEGT. CDR3 region: CASSELAPGQGNSPLHF. The CDR3 DNA follows: TGTGCCAGCAGTGAATTGGCCCCGGGACAGGGGAATTCACCCCTCCACTTT.

The V and J genes are TRBV12-3 or TRBV12-4 and TRBJ2-7; D possibly corresponds to TRBD2 (5 bases). V was trimmed by 3 bases and J by 3 bases, leaving 12 bases between them. This CDR3 is built from 14 residues. CDR3 amino acids: CASSLSSGDYEQYF. In nucleotides, the CDR3 is TGTGCCAGCAGTTTGTCGAGCGGCGACTACGAGCAGTACTTC.

This clonotype occurred a few times. The genes are TRBV9 and TRBJ1-6; tentatively, D is TRBD1 (6 bases). The CDR3 spans 20 residues. V shed 3 bases and J shed 0 bases, with 22 bases lying between them. Germline assignment: CDR1 SGDLS and CDR2 YYNGEE. The CDR3 DNA follows: TGTGCCAGCAGCGCCAGCGGACAGCCAGGGGAAGGCTCCTATAATTCACCCCTCCACTTT. Its translation: CASSASGQPGEGSYNSPLHF.

This clonotype appeared many times. The chain joins TRBV29-1 to TRBJ1-2, with 8 bases fitting TRBD1. Per the germline V gene, CDR1 is SQVTM and CDR2 is ANQGSEA. The CDR3 is 14 amino acids. V shed 5 bases and J 5 bases; nucleotides not matched to a gene: 10. This CDR3 is CSVPSRQGTYGYTF. CDR3 DNA: TGCAGCGTTCCCTCACGACAGGGGACTTATGGCTACACCTTC.

This clonotype was seen ten or more times. The chain carries TRBV9 and TRBJ1-5; TRBD1 aligns across 10 bases. V lost 3 bases, J lost 5 bases, and 5 bases stayed unmatched. The CDR3 covers 15 residues. Germline V gene sequence: CDR1 SGDLS, CDR2 YYNGEE. CDR3 coding DNA: TGTGCCAGCAGCGAGGGACAGGGGACTTATCAGCCCCAGCATTTT. This gives the protein CASSEGQGTYQPQHF. Variable domain in full (rest from reference TRBV9 and TRBJ1-5): DSGVTQTPKHLITATGQRVTLRCSPRSGDLSVYWYQQSLDQGLQFLIQYYNGEERAKGNILERFSAQQFPDLHSELNLSSLELGDSALYFCASSEGQGTYQPQHFGDGTRLSIL.

This clonotype has a handful of counts. This chain connects TRBV3-1 to TRBJ1-2; D remains ambiguous. Trimming pared 3 bases from V and 0 bases from J, leaving 2 bases between. Germline V gene data show CDR1 as LGHDT and CDR2 as YNNKEL (reference sequence). The CDR3 is 12 amino acids. Here the CDR3 reads CASSHANYGYTF. CDR3 nucleotides: TGTGCCAGCAGCCACGCTAACTATGGCTACACCTTC.

At least ten counts were recorded for this clonotype. The chain joins TRBV24-1 to TRBJ1-1; D remains ambiguous. This CDR3 has 13 amino acids. The ends were cut back, 3 bases at V and 0 bases at J, with 4 bases in the middle. Germline V CDR1 and CDR2: KGHDR, SFDVKD. The CDR3 DNA reads TGTGCCACCAGTGATCTGATGAACACTGAAGCTTTCTTT. It is translated as CATSDLMNTEAFF.

The genes are TRBV7-2 and TRBJ2-1; no clear D gene. V lost 5 bases and J 5 bases, leaving 16 bases between the germline ends. Germline V lookup: CDR1 SGHTA, CDR2 FQGNSA. The CDR3 runs 15 residues. The CDR3 sequence is CASSPPRSRHNEQFF. For the CDR3, the DNA is TGTGCCAGCAGCCCTCCTAGATCCCGGCACAATGAGCAGTTCTTC.